This TCR beta chain was identified in a study of a mutant IDH1 vaccine in newly diagnosed glioma (dated by TCRdb to the early 2020s). Broadly, across the study: Patients received eight vaccinations in weeks 1, 3, 5, 7, 11, 15, 19 and 23, corresponding to visits V03 through V10. Vaccination was initiated 4-6 weeks after radiotherapy alone, or concurrently with temozolomide cycles in the chemotherapy-containing groups. Of the 32 patients who were treated, about 60% were male and about 40% were female, and the mean age was around 41 years. Prior to enrollment, patients had been given standard therapy consisting of radiotherapy alone, temozolomide alone, or radiochemotherapy with temozolomide, with the combination given to most patients. Peripheral blood samples were drawn at six visits, namely V03 (baseline), V05, V07, V10, V12 and V13. Longitudinal TCRB deep sequencing was performed for fewer than 30 treated patients wherever samples were available for exploratory analyses. Study-level results and caveats: Vaccine-induced immune responses across multiple MHC alleles were detected in 85% to 95% of patients. It was noted by the authors that analyses of patient blood samples could not be reproduced owing to sample limitations. No apparent relationship was observed between pseudoprogression and alterations in the top peripheral T cell clonotypes detected by TCRB sequencing. PBMC samples for TCRB deep sequencing were selected based on availability.

Receptors were amplified or captured by the immunoSEQ multiplex PCR assay. The hsTCRB Kit was used according to the manufacturer's protocol to amplify rearranged TCR beta chain sequences. TCRB libraries were sequenced on an Illumina MiSeq. Per the authors' processing: Demultiplexing, trimming and gene mapping were performed with the kit vendor's proprietary platform. This is the immuneACCESS table as TCRdb keeps it, with only in-frame sequences that have V and J called. A part of the clones is gone; compared with another copy, unresolved V genes explain less than half, and the rest is unexplained. That table furnishes V, J and clone size, whereas the DNA furnished D and trimming. Within this sample are around 19,000 clones, with roughly 78% of them counted one time only. 13% of the sample is held by the ten biggest clonotypes. The CDR3 has 14 amino acids, counting the end cysteine and phenylalanine. Only the CDR3 part of the read is kept: 42 bases, read in frame from the first base. The germline V gene yields SNHLY for CDR1 and FYNNEI for CDR2. Trimming at the junction amounts to 2 bases on V and 7 bases on J, and the germline ends lie 9 bases apart.

The time point label corresponds to: week 23, last vaccination. Each vaccine dose, consisting of 300 ug of a 20-mer mutant IDH1 peptide in Montanide, was administered subcutaneously with topical imiquimod. Newly diagnosed WHO grade 3 or 4 IDH1-mutant astrocytomas showing loss of nuclear ATRX were present in the donors. The samples were drawn from NOA16, a multicentre, single-arm, open-label phase I trial in Germany that tested a mutant IDH1 peptide vaccine in humans for the first time. Genomic DNA for TCRB sequencing was extracted from EDTA blood using the DNeasy Blood and Tissue Kit. Details on this clone: Its antigen is not yet known. No qualities accompany the bases; no much larger clone lies one base away.

The chain uses TRBV2 and TRBJ1-6; TRBD1 is perhaps the D gene, given 6 matching bases. The clonotype was recovered from a man aged 30 to 45 with glioma. This material consisted of PBMCs, taken from a glioma patient whose treatment included an IDH1 peptide vaccine. CDR3 reads: CASSETGKNSPLHF. The bases read TGTGCCAGCAGTGAAACAGGGAAGAATTCACCCCTCCACTTT.